This T cell receptor beta chain was captured by sequencing in a study of Ad26.COV2.S vaccination and SARS-CoV-2 variants. Study overall: It was the COV1001 Ad26.COV2.S trial arm that included the donor.

Regarding the study as a whole: The analyses of TCR breadth and depth may have understated the size of total T cell responses. People given the vaccine had a wider spike-specific TCR breadth than placebo recipients did.

From germline, CDR1 is MDHEN and CDR2 SYDVKM. The CDR3 runs to 13 residues. Germline trimming cut 7 bases from V and 1 base from J; bases unmatched to any gene: 3. The treatment was: some 20 received Ad26.COV2.S at low or high dose, single or two shots; about five received placebo; per-sample allocation not given. On day 63 after the first injection, vaccine and placebo recipients gave samples. Wuhan-strain spike was delivered by a replication-incompetent Ad26 vector. This table comes from immunoSEQ multiplex PCR, and its TCRdb copy is limited to in-frame clones, with some not included. Among around 300,000 clones listed, roughly nine tenths were seen once. About this clone itself: What it binds is unknown.

V gene TRBV28 combines with J gene TRBJ1-1; TRBD1 aligns across 7 bases. The TCR was taken from a person between 18 and 65 years old who received the Ad26.COV2.S COVID-19 vaccine or a placebo. Sequencing used peripheral blood, obtained in a trial of Ad26.COV2.S vaccine versus placebo. The CDR3 spells CASKQGGNTEAFF. In DNA form, the CDR3 reads TGTGCCAGCAAGCAGGGGGGGAACACTGAAGCTTTCTTT. The full variable domain, completed using reference TRBV28 and TRBJ1-1, is DVKVTQSSRYLVKRTGEKVFLECVQDMDHENMFWYRQDPGLGLRLIYFSYDVKMKEKGDIPEGYSVSREKKERFSLILESASTNQTSMYLCASKQGGNTEAFFGQGTRLTVV.